This T cell receptor (beta chain) originates from a study of blood T cell repertoires in COVID-19. Study-level background: COVID-19 samples, acute and convalescent, were from the United States, Italy and Spain.

All enrollees were about 18 to 100 years old and from roughly 22 US areas. Participants were placed into cohorts based on the clinical history they reported. Data came from immunoSEQ multiplex PCR; TCRdb stores just in-frame clones and leaves some out. This table holds around 300,000 clones, nearly 90% found once. Trimming removed 0 bases from V and 0 bases from J, with 9 bases in between. There are 15 residues in the CDR3. Germline assignment: CDR1 SGHRS and CDR2 YFSETQ. Sequencing was carried out using PBMCs or T cells enriched from blood (not recorded which). The rearrangement links TRBV5-1 to TRBJ1-1, with a weak D call TRBD1 (5 bases). The sequence was collected from a woman between 18 and 29 years old with acute COVID-19. The CDR3 loop is CASSLVPGLNTEAFF. The CDR3 DNA reads TGCGCCAGCAGCTTGGTTCCAGGGTTGAACACTGAAGCTTTCTTT.